The present entry profiles one T cell receptor (beta chain) with its context. The data stem from a study of T cell changes during pregnancy in multiple sclerosis. Assay used: immunoSEQ multiplex PCR; TCRdb lists only in-frame clones, some missing. The repertoire holds 85,000 to 95,000 clones, with around 91% as singletons. Sample: peripheral blood, taken after pregnancy. The sequence was obtained from a female donor in good health, enrolled as a control in a pregnancy study.

CDR3 nucleotides: TGTGCCAGCAGGGATGTGGGACAGGGTAGATTAGGGGAGTACTTC. Translated: CASRDVGQGRLGEYF. This rearrangement joins TRBV5-5 to TRBJ2-7, with 9 positions matching TRBD1. The V gene's germline CDR1 is SGHKS and CDR2 YYEKEE (reference sequence). The CDR3 has 15 residues. The junction had 17 bases not matched to a gene; V was cut back by 5 bases and J by 11 bases.